This TCR beta chain comes out of a study of blood T cell repertoires in COVID-19 (dated by TCRdb to 2020 to 2021). Context from the whole study: The collaborator samples originated in the United States, Italy and Spain and spanned the acute and convalescent phases of COVID-19. The material from the prospective study consisted of cDNA or gDNA derived from T cells, B-cell-depleted T cells, or PBMCs. Subjects who had been exposed to COVID-19, were actively infected with it, or had recovered from it provided the deeply sampled blood TCRbeta repertoires that made up the dataset. The repertoires were released in a freely available public database intended as a resource for research on the immune response to SARS-CoV-2. Samples were obtained from the ongoing ImmuneRACE study (first 160 participants) and from 950 to 1,500 subjects provided by 6 global collaborators. A de-identified subject ID, COVID-19 status, age in years and sex were almost always included in the sample metadata. Where available, HLA class I and class II types were obtained from metadata supplied by the sample provider rather than from assay-based typing.

What the study reported, not specific to this receptor: The amount of clinical and demographic metadata varied by source and participant and was provided uncurated.

Collaborating institutions collected whole blood in K2EDTA tubes following their own protocols. For TCRbeta analysis, collaborator samples were shipped as frozen whole blood, as isolated PBMCs, or as DNA extracted from either sample type. For this clone: This clone's antigen is unknown. One base away there is no much larger clone; base qualities are not given.

V is clipped by 0 bases and J by 1 base, and the sequence between their germline boundaries is 10 bases long. From the cysteine through the phenylalanine, the CDR3 covers 16 amino acids. Just CDR3 DNA is preserved here, 48 bases in frame from base 1. The germline V gene gives CDR1 as SGHDT and CDR2 as YYEEEE. TCRbeta CDR3 regions were amplified from genomic DNA using the immunoSEQ Assay, a bias-controlled multiplex PCR. From the authors' description of their analysis: Within the assay, amplification of reference gene primers was used to estimate how many nucleated cells each sample contained. To quantify the absolute abundance of each unique TCRbeta CDR3 rearrangement, sequence reads were collapsed and filtered. For each sample, productive Simpson clonality was calculated by taking the square root of Simpson's diversity index across productive rearrangements. TCRdb holds this immuneACCESS table with in-frame rearrangements only. Some clones are missing; in checked studies, unresolved V genes explain under half, and the rest has no known cause. V and J calls and clone size are as listed in that table; D and trimming were resolved from the DNA. In this sample the table shows hundreds of thousands of clones, approximately 84% of which occur a single time. In total, the top ten clones hold around 1.8% of the sample.

The sample was peripheral blood. The chain employs TRBV5-6 and TRBJ2-2, and the D gene may be TRBD1, 6 bases matching. This sequence originates from a woman of 80 years or more with acute or convalescent COVID-19. The CDR3 reads CASSLAGAWNTGELFF. The nucleotide sequence is TGTGCCAGCAGCTTGGCAGGGGCCTGGAACACCGGGGAGCTGTTTTTT. This CDR3, with the reference TRBV5-6 and TRBJ2-2 proteins standing in past its ends, gives the full variable domain DAGVTQSPTHLIKTRGQQVTLRCSPKSGHDTVSWYQQALGQGPQFIFQYYEEEERQRGNFPDRFSGHQFPNYSSELNVNALLLGDSALYLCASSLAGAWNTGELFFGEGSRLTVL.